The next 5 T cell receptor beta chains were all read from a single sample in a study of blood T cells in healthy people across ages. Primed by a sample-barcoded 5' primer and a J-beta primer mix, a second PCR proceeded for 7 to 11 cycles. Using its own MiXCR run on the 5' RACE reads, TCRdb lists one record per CDR3 protein. The table lists 700,000 to 850,000 distinct CDR3 sequences, approximately 55% of them singletons. Material for sequencing was blood. The receptor source for this set is a man older than 75 in good health.

The chain has TRBV7-9 and TRBJ1-2; 7 bases are shared with TRBD1. V trimming: 3 bases; J trimming: 6 bases; junction bases outside the gene matches: 1. The CDR3 runs to 12 residues. CDR1 is SEHNR, CDR2 FQNEAQ, per germline (reference sequence). The CDR3 spells CASSLGQNGYTF. The CDR3 nucleotides are TGTGCCAGCAGCTTGGGACAGAATGGCTACACCTTC.

The chain has TRBV7-9 and TRBJ2-7; D is uncertain. The germline V gene has CDR1 SEHNR and CDR2 FQNEAQ (reference sequence). The CDR3 is 15 residues long. Trimming took off 1 base at V and 5 bases at J, with 15 bases between the two ends. Here the CDR3 DNA reads TGTGCCAGCAGCTTAGGTCGCTGGGCCTCGGACGAGCAGTACTTC. It specifies CASSLGRWASDEQYF. Combining the CDR3 with reference TRBV7-9 and TRBJ2-7 gives the whole variable domain DTGVSQNPRHKITKRGQNVTFRCDPISEHNRLYWYRQTLGQGPEFLTYFQNEAQLEKSRLLSDRFSAERPKGSFSTLEIQRTEQGDSAMYLCASSLGRWASDEQYFGPGTRLTVT.

This chain uses TRBV29-1 with TRBJ2-5; TRBD1 might be the D (5 bases). Judging by the DNA end, TRBJ2-7 fits better; the J call may be wrong. Germline lookup yields CDR1 SQVTM and CDR2 ANQGSEA. The CDR3 has 14 amino acids. The CDR3 DNA is TGCAGCGTTGCCCAAAGTAGCAGGGTCCACGAGCAGTACTTC. It yields the protein CSVAQSSRVHEQYF.

The V and J genes are TRBV3-1 and TRBJ2-1, with 8 bases lining up with TRBD2. Looked up from germline, CDR1 is LGHDT and CDR2 is YNNKEL (reference sequence). The CDR3 is 15 residues long. The junction had 10 bases not matched to a gene; V was cut back by 3 bases and J by 9 bases. In DNA, the CDR3 is TGTGCCAGCAGCCACCCCGGGACTAGTGCTAGTGAGCAGTTCTTC. Translation: CASSHPGTSASEQFF.

The V gene is TRBV18, the J gene TRBJ2-1; 8 positions match TRBD2. Germline trimming cut 2 bases from V and 9 bases from J; bases unmatched to any gene: 3. CDR3 length equals 13 residues. Looked up from germline, CDR1 is KGHSH and CDR2 is LQKENI. CDR3 in amino acids: CASSPVREGEQFF. The CDR3 nucleotides are TGTGCCAGCTCACCAGTCCGGGAGGGTGAGCAGTTCTTC.